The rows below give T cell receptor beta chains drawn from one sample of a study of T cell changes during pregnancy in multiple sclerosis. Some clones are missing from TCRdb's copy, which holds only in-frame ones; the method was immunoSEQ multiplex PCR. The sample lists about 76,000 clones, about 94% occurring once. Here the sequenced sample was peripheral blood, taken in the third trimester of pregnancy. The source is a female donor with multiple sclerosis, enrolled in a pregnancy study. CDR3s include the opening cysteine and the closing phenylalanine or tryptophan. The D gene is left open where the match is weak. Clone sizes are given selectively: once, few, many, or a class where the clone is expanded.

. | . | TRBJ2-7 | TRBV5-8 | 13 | CASSLLQIYEQYF | TGTGCCAGCAGCTTGCTACAGATCTACGAGCAGTACTTC
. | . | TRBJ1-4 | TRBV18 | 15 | CASSPLTETNEKLFF | TGTGCCAGCTCACCGCTAACAGAGACTAATGAAAAACTGTTTTTT
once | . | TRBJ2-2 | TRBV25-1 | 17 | CASSEYFGQPNTGELFF | TGTGCCAGCAGTGAATATTTTGGACAGCCGAACACCGGGGAGCTGTTTTTT
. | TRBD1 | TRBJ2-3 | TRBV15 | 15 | CATSRGQGGTDTQYF | TGTGCCACCAGCAGAGGACAGGGTGGCACAGATACGCAGTATTTT
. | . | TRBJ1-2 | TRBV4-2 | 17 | CASSQEGVMISNYGYTF | TGTGCCAGCAGCCAAGAAGGGGTCATGATATCTAACTATGGCTACACCTTC
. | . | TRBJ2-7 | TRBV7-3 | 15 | CASSLGLSSTYEQYF | TGTGCCAGCAGCCTAGGACTGAGCTCGACCTACGAGCAGTACTTC
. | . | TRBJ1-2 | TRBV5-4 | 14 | CASSLNPTAYGYTF | TGTGCCAGCAGCTTAAATCCCACAGCCTATGGCTACACCTTC
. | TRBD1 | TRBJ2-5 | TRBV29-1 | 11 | CSVDRGATQYF | TGCAGCGTGGACAGGGGGGCGACCCAGTACTTC
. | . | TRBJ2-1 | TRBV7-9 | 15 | CASRQDSFSYNEQFF | TGTGCCAGCAGGCAGGACAGCTTCTCCTACAATGAGCAGTTCTTC
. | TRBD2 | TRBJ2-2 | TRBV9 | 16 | CASSVGASGLTGELFF | TGTGCCAGCAGCGTAGGGGCTAGCGGACTCACCGGGGAGCTGTTTTTT
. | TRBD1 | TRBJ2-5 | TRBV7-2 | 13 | CASSLGTGETQYF | TGTGCCAGCAGCCTGGGGACAGGGGAGACCCAGTACTTC
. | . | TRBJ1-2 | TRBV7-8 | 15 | CASSLQGQANYGYTF | TGTGCCAGCAGCTTACAGGGTCAAGCTAACTATGGCTACACCTTC
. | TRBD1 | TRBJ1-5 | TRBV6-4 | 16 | CASRSGDRRSNQPQHF | TGTGCCAGCAGATCGGGGGACAGGCGCAGCAATCAGCCCCAGCATTTT
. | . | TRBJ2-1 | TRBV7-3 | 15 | CASSLNRLAGNEQFF | TGTGCCAGCAGCTTAAATCGCCTAGCCGGCAATGAGCAGTTCTTC
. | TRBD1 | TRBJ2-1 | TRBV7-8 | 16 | CASSYTISGQGHEQFF | TGTGCCAGCAGCTACACGATATCGGGACAGGGCCATGAGCAGTTCTTC
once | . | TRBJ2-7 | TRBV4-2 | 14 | CASSREGRTYEQYF | TGTGCCAGCAGCCGAGAGGGGCGTACCTACGAGCAGTACTTC
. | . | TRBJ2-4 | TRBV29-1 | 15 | CSVETGYPAKNIQYF | TGCAGCGTTGAAACAGGGTATCCGGCCAAAAACATTCAGTACTTC
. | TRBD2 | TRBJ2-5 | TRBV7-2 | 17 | CASSLATSGGYQETQYF | TGTGCCAGCAGCTTAGCGACTAGCGGGGGGTACCAAGAGACCCAGTACTTC
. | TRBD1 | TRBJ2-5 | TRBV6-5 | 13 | CASRDRVVETQYF | TGTGCCAGCAGGGACAGGGTGGTGGAGACCCAGTACTTC
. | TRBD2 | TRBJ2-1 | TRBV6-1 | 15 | CASSVWRGVGDEQFF | TGTGCCAGCAGTGTTTGGCGGGGGGTCGGAGATGAGCAGTTCTTC
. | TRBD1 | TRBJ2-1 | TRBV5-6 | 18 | CASSQTGGPRSSYNEQFF | TGTGCCAGCAGCCAGACAGGGGGCCCTAGAAGCTCCTACAATGAGCAGTTCTTC
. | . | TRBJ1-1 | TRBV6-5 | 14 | CASSHRQANTEAFF | TGTGCCAGCAGCCATCGGCAGGCGAACACTGAAGCTTTCTTT
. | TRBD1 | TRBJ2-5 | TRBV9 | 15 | CASSVAETGQETQYF | TGTGCCAGCAGCGTAGCTGAGACAGGGCAAGAGACCCAGTACTTC
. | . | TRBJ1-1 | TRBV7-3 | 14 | CASSLSSDRLEAFF | TGTGCCAGCAGCTTATCCTCCGATAGACTTGAAGCTTTCTTT
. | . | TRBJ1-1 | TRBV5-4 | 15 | CASSLEGLRGTEAFF | TGTGCCAGCAGCTTGGAAGGATTGCGAGGCACTGAAGCTTTCTTT
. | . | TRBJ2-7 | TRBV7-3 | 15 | CASSLFPGDSYEQYF | TGTGCCAGCAGCTTATTTCCAGGGGACTCCTACGAGCAGTACTTC
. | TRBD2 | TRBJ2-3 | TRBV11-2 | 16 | CASSFRLAERTDTQYF | TGTGCCAGCAGCTTCCGACTAGCGGAGAGGACAGATACGCAGTATTTT
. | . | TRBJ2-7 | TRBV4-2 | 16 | CASSQDERVGSYEQYF | TGTGCCAGCAGCCAAGATGAGCGGGTGGGGAGCTACGAGCAGTACTTC
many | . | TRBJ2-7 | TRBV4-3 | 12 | CASSPRSYEQYF | TGCGCCAGCAGCCCTAGATCCTACGAGCAGTACTTC
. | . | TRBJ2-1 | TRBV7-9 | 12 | CASSESYNEQFF | TGTGCCAGCAGCGAGTCCTACAATGAGCAGTTCTTC
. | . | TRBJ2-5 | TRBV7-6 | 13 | CASSLTVRETQYF | TGTGCCAGCAGCCTCACAGTTCGGGAGACCCAGTACTTC
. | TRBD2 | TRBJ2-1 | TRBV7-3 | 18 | CASSLTPAGTSGYNEQFF | TGTGCCAGCAGCCTGACGCCAGCCGGGACTAGCGGGTACAATGAGCAGTTCTTC
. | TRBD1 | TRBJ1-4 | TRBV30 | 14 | CAWSIQGAAKKLFF | TGTGCCTGGAGCATACAGGGGGCGGCTAAAAAACTGTTTTTT
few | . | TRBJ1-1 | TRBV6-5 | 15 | CASRRGRGGNTEAFF | TGTGCCAGCAGACGGGGTAGAGGAGGGAACACTGAAGCTTTCTTT
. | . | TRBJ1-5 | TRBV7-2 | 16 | CASSPREGWGNQPQHF | TGTGCCAGCAGCCCACGGGAAGGGTGGGGTAATCAGCCCCAGCATTTT
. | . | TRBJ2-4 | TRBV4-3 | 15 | CASSQEQGPENIQYF | TGCGCCAGCAGCCAAGAGCAGGGCCCGGAAAACATTCAGTACTTC
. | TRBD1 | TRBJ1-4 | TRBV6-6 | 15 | CASSGTESTNEKLFF | TGTGCCAGCAGTGGGACAGAATCAACTAATGAAAAACTGTTTTTT
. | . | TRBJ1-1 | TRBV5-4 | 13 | CASSSQKNTEAFF | TGTGCCAGCAGCTCACAAAAGAACACTGAAGCTTTCTTT
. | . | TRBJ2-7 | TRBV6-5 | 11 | CASRQIYEQYF | TGTGCCAGCAGACAGATTTACGAGCAGTACTTC
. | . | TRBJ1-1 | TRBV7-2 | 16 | CASRPALRGGNTEAFF | TGTGCCAGCAGGCCCGCGTTGCGGGGGGGCAACACTGAAGCTTTCTTT
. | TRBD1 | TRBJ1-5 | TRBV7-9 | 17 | CASSLGQGTYSNQPQHF | TGTGCCAGCAGCTTGGGACAGGGAACTTATAGCAATCAGCCCCAGCATTTT
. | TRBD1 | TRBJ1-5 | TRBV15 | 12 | CATSREGGSQHF | TGTGCCACCAGCAGAGAAGGGGGCTCCCAGCATTTT
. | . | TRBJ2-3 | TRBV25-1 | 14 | CASSEPTGTDTQYF | TGTGCCAGCAGTGAACCCACGGGAACAGATACGCAGTATTTT
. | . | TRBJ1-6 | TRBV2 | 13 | CASEVATVSPLHF | TGTGCCAGCGAAGTAGCGACGGTTTCACCCCTCCACTTT
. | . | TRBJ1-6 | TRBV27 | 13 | CASSPTGNSPLHF | TGTGCCAGCAGTCCTACAGGGAATTCACCCCTCCACTTT